A single sample gave rise to the 3 T cell receptor beta chains below, sequenced in a study of blood T cell repertoires in COVID-19. Repertoires were generated with immunoSEQ multiplex PCR, while TCRdb's copy carries only in-frame clones and drops some. Of approximately 89,000 clones in the sample, 70% to 90% were seen once. The sample consisted of peripheral blood. The receptor set was obtained from a human donor in a cohort sampled during active COVID-19.

The chain is built from TRBV27 and TRBJ1-2; 7 bases are shared with TRBD1. CDR1 and CDR2 (germline): MNHEY, SMNVEV (reference sequence). V lost 6 bases, J lost 2 bases, and 3 bases stayed unmatched. This CDR3 is 13 amino acids long. In DNA, the CDR3 is TGTGCCAGCAGCCCGACAGGGAACTATGGCTACACCTTC. This gives the protein CASSPTGNYGYTF.

The chain combines TRBV7-9 with TRBJ1-3; 7 nucleotides align to TRBD1. Germline V gene sequence: CDR1 SEHNR, CDR2 FQNEAQ (reference sequence). The CDR3 runs to 16 residues. V gave up 5 bases and J gave up 0 bases; unmatched junction bases: 7. CDR3 protein: CASSGTRGISGNTIYF. The CDR3 DNA reads as TGTGCCAGCAGCGGGACCAGGGGGATCTCTGGAAACACCATATATTTT.

The J gene is TRBJ2-5, the V gene TRBV6-6, with TRBD1 identical over 8 bases. Germline CDR1 is MNHNY and CDR2 is SVGAGI (reference sequence). The CDR3 has 14 residues. Trimming took 0 bases from V and 5 from J; bases not matched to a gene: 2. The CDR3 DNA reads TGTGCCAGCAGTTACTCCCAGGGGGCGGAGACCCAGTACTTC. Translated: CASSYSQGAETQYF.